The entry below describes one TCR beta chain. This CDR3 has 17 amino acids. CDR1 is SGHAT and CDR2 is FQNNGV in the germline V gene. Trimming took 1 base from V and 4 from J, leaving 20 bases between them. Adults between about 18 and 95 years of age took part from about 24 US areas. Assignments of participants to cohorts depended upon their own reported clinical history. This entry comes from a study of blood T cell repertoires in COVID-19. Produced via immunoSEQ multiplex PCR; TCRdb's table is partial and in-frame only. The sample yields about 380,000 clones, more than 75% seen once. The sequence was collected from a woman younger than 30 who had recovered from COVID-19. This chain uses TRBV11-2 with TRBJ2-7, with D unresolved. The material sequenced was PBMCs or T cells enriched from blood (not recorded which). CDR3 DNA: TGTGCCAGCAGCTTAGGATCCGTGACACTCGTGACATACGAGCAGTACTTC. Amino acids: CASSLGSVTLVTYEQYF.